The next 25 T cell receptor beta chains were all read from a single sample in a study of T cells in women clearing cervical HPV infection. Some clones are missing from TCRdb's copy, which holds only in-frame ones; the method was immunoSEQ multiplex PCR. Recorded for this sample: 30,000 to 45,000 clones. Sequencing was done on a sample of blood buffy coat. These receptors were collected from a woman aged 18 to 75 with a cervical HPV16 infection that either progressed to CIN3+ or cleared (not recorded which).

To note about this clone: Read data end 3 residues before the CDR3 end; the end is taken from the germline J gene. The chain links TRBV5-1 to TRBJ2-5, with a weak D call TRBD1 (5 bases). Germline loops: CDR1 SGHRS, CDR2 YFSETQ. The CDR3 has 13 amino acids. V was pared by 9 bases and J by 7 bases, with 19 bases between. CDR3 DNA (partial): TGCGCCAATCATTCGGCAGGGCCAGGGACC. This sequence encodes CANHSAGPGT. The whole CDR3 region reads CANHSAGPGTQYF.

About this clone: Read data end 3 residues before the CDR3 end; the end is taken from the germline J gene. This sequence joins TRBV7-2 and TRBJ1-2; D unclear. The CDR3 loop spans 13 amino acids. Germline CDR1 and CDR2: SGHTA and FQGNSA. Incomplete CDR3 DNA: TGTGCCAGCAGCTTAGCTGTTCACAATGAC. As protein: CASSLAVHND. The full CDR3 protein reads CASSLAVHNDYTF.

To note about this clone: The read finishes 3 residues shy of the CDR3 end, and the germline J gene is used to complete it. This sequence joins TRBV6-2 or TRBV6-3 and TRBJ1-1; D is unclear. The germline CDR1 and CDR2 sequences are MNHEY and SVGEGT. The CDR3 consists of 15 residues. The V gene lost 5 bases and the J gene lost 5 bases, with 18 bases spanning the gap. This CDR3 is CASSPSRQRPTEAFF. The CDR3 bases that were read are TGTGCCAGCAGTCCCTCGAGGCAGCGACCAACTGAA.

The CDR3 spells CASSQEARGNEQFF. CDR3 bases read: TGCGCCAGCAGCCAAGAAGCGCGTGGCAATGAG. This rearrangement joins TRBV4-1 to TRBJ2-1; D is uncertain. The read halts 3 residues ahead of the CDR3 end, with the missing end drawn from the germline J gene. The CDR3 totals 14 residues. Germline CDR1 and CDR2: MGHRA and YSYEKL. V lost 0 bases to trimming and J lost 6 bases, with 9 bases between them.

To note about this clone: The DNA ends 3 residues before the CDR3 does, and the rest of the CDR3 is filled in from the germline J gene. V gene TRBV7-2 combines with J gene TRBJ1-4, with D perhaps matching TRBD1 (6 bases). CDR3 length: 14 residues. The ends were cut back, 5 bases at V and 8 bases at J, with 15 bases in the middle. Germline V gene lookup returns CDR1 SGHTA and CDR2 FQGNSA. The CDR3 is CASSPTGHKEKLFF. The DNA read from the CDR3 is TGTGCCAGCAGCCCGACAGGACATAAAGAAAAA.

On this clone: The missing CDR3 end, 3 residues past where the read stops, is filled in from the germline J gene. The rearrangement links TRBV15 to TRBJ2-2, with TRBD1 matching 8 bases. The CDR3 consists of 14 residues. CDR1 and CDR2 (germline): LNHNV, YYDKDF (reference sequence). The V gene end was trimmed by 3 bases and the J gene end by 4 bases; junction bases not matched to a gene: 1. The sequenced CDR3 bases are TGTGCCACCAGCAGGACAGGGGCCACCGGGGAG. It codes for CATSRTGATGE. The full CDR3 reads CATSRTGATGELFF. Looking up the rest from reference TRBV15 and TRBJ2-2 gives the full variable domain: DAMVIQNPRYQVTQFGKPVTLSCSQTLNHNVMYWYQQKSSQAPKLLFHYYDKDFNNEADTPDNFQSRRPNTSFCFLDIRSPGLGDTAMYLCATSRTGATGELFFGEGSRLTVL.

The sequenced part of the CDR3 DNA is TGCAGCGTTAGGACTAGCGGGGCCCCGAACAATGAG. This gives the protein CSVRTSGAPNNE. The complete CDR3 protein is CSVRTSGAPNNEQFF. V is TRBV29-1 and J is TRBJ2-1; 12 bases agree with TRBD2. The CDR3 goes on 3 residues after the read ends, and that part is filled in from the germline J gene. Looked up from germline, CDR1 is SQVTM and CDR2 is ANQGSEA. The CDR3 is made up of 15 amino acids. J was trimmed by 5 bases and V by 5 bases; bases with no gene match: 7.

A word on this clone: At one of its ends the junction is not consistent with the germline gene, which may arise from a read error. The read stops 3 residues short of the end of the CDR3; the missing end is completed from the germline J gene. The gene calls are TRBV4-2 and TRBJ1-1, with D perhaps matching TRBD1 (5 bases). The V gene's germline CDR1 is LGHNA and CDR2 YNFKEQ. The CDR3 runs 15 residues. The DNA read from the CDR3 is TGCGCCAGCAGCCCCGCCCAGGGAGCGAACACTGAA. Its translation is CASSPAQGANTE. The entire CDR3 is CASSPAQGANTEAFF.

On this clone itself: The read terminates 3 residues ahead of where the CDR3 ends, so the germline J gene completes it. The chain employs TRBV2 and TRBJ1-2, with D perhaps matching TRBD1 (5 bases). Germline CDR1 is SNHLY and CDR2 is FYNNEI. The CDR3 is made up of 11 amino acids. The CDR3 sequence is CASRGRGGYTF. The DNA read from the CDR3 is TGTGCCAGCAGGGGGAGGGGCGGC.

About this clone itself: The CDR3 extends 3 residues past the end of the read, so its final part is completed from the germline J gene. The chain links TRBV11-2 to TRBJ2-5; 7 positions match TRBD2. Germline CDR1 is SGHAT and CDR2 is FQNNGV. CDR3 length: 14 residues. V lost 5 bases, J lost 3 bases, and 6 bases stayed unmatched. Here the CDR3 reads CASSQAGGKETQYF. The part of the CDR3 DNA that was read is TGTGCCAGCAGCCAAGCCGGGGGGAAAGAGACC.

Turning to this clone: The DNA ends 3 residues before the CDR3 does, and the rest of the CDR3 is filled in from the germline J gene. The chain combines TRBV6-2 or TRBV6-3 with TRBJ2-7; 8 nucleotides align to TRBD1. Trimming removed 5 bases from V and 6 bases from J; junction bases left unmatched: 9. The CDR3 is 14 residues long. From germline, CDR1 is MNHEY and CDR2 SVGEGT. The sequenced part of the CDR3 DNA is TGTGCCAGCAGTCAACTGACAGGGGCAAGCGAG. It codes for CASSQLTGASE. In full, the CDR3 reads CASSQLTGASEQYF.

CDR3 sequence reads: CASSEGDSNEKLFF. The sequenced CDR3 bases are TGTGCCAGCAGTGAAGGAGACTCTAATGAAAAA. The V call is TRBV2, the J call TRBJ1-4; the D is unclear. The read ends 3 residues early relative to the CDR3; the germline J gene fills the gap. The germline V gene encodes CDR1 SNHLY and CDR2 FYNNEI. CDR3 length: 14 residues. V was shortened by 1 base and J by 3 bases, with 6 bases between the two germline ends.

Worth noting for this clone: From the germline J gene comes the end of the CDR3, since the read stops 3 residues before it. The J gene is TRBJ2-7, the V gene TRBV7-2, with 9 nucleotides matching TRBD2. The CDR3 contains 15 residues. CDR1 is SGHTA, CDR2 FQGNSA, per germline. The J segment lost 6 bases and the V segment lost 1 base, leaving 7 bases of the junction unmatched. CDR3 DNA, as far as it was read: TGTGCCAGCAGCTTAGGGCGCGGGAGGGCAGCCGAG. Protein product: CASSLGRGRAAE. The full CDR3 protein is CASSLGRGRAAEQYF.

In the case of this clone: The read ends 3 residues before the CDR3 terminus; that terminus is restored from the germline J gene. The rearrangement uses TRBV12-5 and TRBJ2-5, with a weak D call TRBD2 (7 bases). V was clipped by 6 bases and J by 5 bases, with 19 bases between them. The CDR3 extends over 15 amino acids. CDR1 LGHNT and CDR2 FRNRAP come from the germline V gene. The sequenced part of the CDR3 DNA is TGTGCTAGTGGCAGGGGAGCGGGGTGGGGGGAGACC. Protein sequence: CASGRGAGWGET. The complete CDR3 reads CASGRGAGWGETQYF. Complete variable domain (other parts from reference TRBV12-5 and TRBJ2-5): DARVTQTPRHKVTEMGQEVTMRCQPILGHNTVFWYRQTMMQGLELLAYFRNRAPLDDSGMPKDRFSAEMPDATLATLKIQPSEPRDSAVYFCASGRGAGWGETQYFGPGTRLLVL.

On this clone: The read terminates 3 residues ahead of where the CDR3 ends, so the germline J gene completes it. The sample carries other DNA sequences with the same CDR3. The gene calls are TRBV5-1 and TRBJ2-7, with D uncertain. From germline, CDR1 is SGHRS and CDR2 YFSETQ. The CDR3 extends over 14 amino acids. V lost 0 bases to trimming and J lost 2 bases, with 9 bases between them. The sequenced CDR3 bases are TGCGCCAGCAGCTTGGTGGCAGATACCTACGAG. It yields the protein CASSLVADTYE. The CDR3 reads in full as CASSLVADTYEQYF. Variable domain in full (rest from reference TRBV5-1 and TRBJ2-7): KAGVTQTPRYLIKTRGQQVTLSCSPISGHRSVSWYQQTPGQGLQFLFEYFSETQRNKGNFPGRFSGRQFSNSRSEMNVSTLELGDSALYLCASSLVADTYEQYFGPGTRLTVT.

Comments on this clone: The read terminates 3 residues before the CDR3 end, so the remaining end is supplied by the germline J gene. The rearrangement links TRBV7-9 to TRBJ2-7; 7 bases fit TRBD2. The junction had 9 bases not matched to a gene; V was cut back by 10 bases and J by 3 bases. The V gene's germline CDR1 is SEHNR and CDR2 FQNEAQ (reference sequence). This CDR3 is 13 amino acids long. CDR3 region: CATTRGVLYEQYF. The sequenced CDR3 bases are TGTGCCACCACACGGGGGGTCCTCTACGAG.

Comment on this clone: The read ends 3 residues shy of where the CDR3 ends; the end is completed using the germline J gene. V usage is TRBV5-1 and J usage is TRBJ2-3; 9 bases map to TRBD2. The germline gives CDR1 SGHRS, CDR2 YFSETQ. The J segment lost 2 bases and the V segment lost 0 bases, leaving 4 bases of the junction unmatched. The CDR3 spans 16 residues. The CDR3: CASSLALAGNTDTQYF. CDR3 DNA, as far as it was read: TGCGCCAGCAGCTTGGCGCTAGCGGGGAACACAGATACG.

As for this clone: Read data end 3 residues before the CDR3 end; the end is taken from the germline J gene. The V call is TRBV20-1, the J call TRBJ2-7; TRBD2 matches 12 bases. The CDR3 loop spans 15 amino acids. Germline V gene data show CDR1 as DFQATT and CDR2 as SNEGSKA (reference sequence). Unmatched junction bases numbered 5, after V lost 3 bases and J lost 2 bases. CDR3 DNA, as far as it was read: TGCAGTGCTAGGAGGCTAGCGGGGGGGGCCTACGAG. It is translated as CSARRLAGGAYE. The CDR3 in its entirety is CSARRLAGGAYEQYF.

Comment on this clone: With the read ending 3 residues before the CDR3 end, the germline J gene is used to fill in that end. The chain joins TRBV7-9 to TRBJ1-2; D call uncertain. Germline-derived CDR1 and CDR2 are SEHNR and FQNEAQ (reference sequence). The CDR3 loop spans 15 amino acids. The CDR3 sequence: CASSLGRHSVNDYTF. The sequenced CDR3 bases are TGTGCCAGCAGCTTAGGAAGGCACAGTGTTAATGAC.

Regarding this clone: The CDR3 end lies 3 residues beyond the end of the read and is filled in from the germline J gene. V usage is TRBV5-1 and J usage is TRBJ2-1, with 9 bases aligning to TRBD1. This CDR3 comprises 15 residues. Trimming removed 3 bases from V and 1 base from J; junction bases left unmatched: 2. Germline CDR1 SGHRS, CDR2 YFSETQ. CDR3 DNA, as far as it was read: TGCGCCAGCAGCTCCGGACAGGGGTCCTACAATGAG. It yields the protein CASSSGQGSYNE. The whole CDR3 reads CASSSGQGSYNEQFF.

Worth noting for this clone: The sequenced fragment ends 3 residues before the CDR3 boundary, so the rest is inferred from the germline J gene. The chain combines TRBV6-1 with TRBJ2-4, with 7 nucleotides matching TRBD1. Germline values: CDR1 MNHNS, CDR2 SASEGT. The trim removed 0 bases at V and 4 bases at J, leaving 12 bases unmatched. This CDR3 is 18 amino acids long. The part of the CDR3 DNA that was read is TGTGCCAGCAGTGAAGCGTCCGGGACAGCCATACTAAAAAACATT. This sequence encodes CASSEASGTAILKNI. The entire CDR3 protein is CASSEASGTAILKNIQYF.

Note on this clone: The DNA ends 3 residues before the CDR3 does, and the rest of the CDR3 is filled in from the germline J gene. The V gene is TRBV29-1, the J gene TRBJ2-7; possibly TRBD1 for D (6 bases). CDR3 size: 12 residues. Trimming cost V 7 bases and J 5 bases, with 15 bases left between them. The germline V gene has CDR1 SQVTM and CDR2 ANQGSEA. The sequenced part of the CDR3 DNA is TGCAGCGCCTCCGGGACAATAAACGAG. The encoded protein is CSASGTINE. The CDR3 in its entirety is CSASGTINEQYF.

For this clone: The sequence runs out 3 residues before the end of the CDR3; the remainder is reconstructed from the germline J gene. This chain uses TRBV6-1 with TRBJ1-3; D perhaps matches TRBD1 (5 bases). This CDR3 has 15 amino acids. The germline CDR1 and CDR2 sequences are MNHNS and SASEGT. V was pared by 0 bases and J by 2 bases, with 8 bases between. The CDR3 protein is CASSEAGGPGNTIYF. The sequenced CDR3 bases are TGTGCCAGCAGTGAAGCCGGGGGACCTGGAAACACC.

Worth noting for this clone: The read gets to within 3 residues of the CDR3 end, and the germline J gene fills in the rest. The chain has TRBV7-6 and TRBJ2-3, with 7 nucleotides matching TRBD2. CDR3 length: 17 residues. The junction had 13 bases not matched to a gene; V was cut back by 5 bases and J by 2 bases. Germline-derived CDR1 and CDR2 are SGHVS and FNYEAQ. The CDR3 sequence: CASSPFRLAEYTDTQYF. The covered CDR3 bases are TGTGCCAGCAGCCCCTTCCGGCTAGCGGAATACACAGATACG.

As to this clone: The DNA ends 3 residues before the CDR3 does, and the rest of the CDR3 is filled in from the germline J gene. J is TRBJ2-4 and V is TRBV19; 8 bases match TRBD1. Losses at the gene ends were 4 bases for V and 8 bases for J; bases not matched to a gene: 4. CDR1 and CDR2 (germline): LNHDA, SQIVND (reference sequence). The CDR3 totals 13 residues. The CDR3 loop is CASSTNRGYIQYF. CDR3 DNA, as far as it was read: TGTGCCAGTAGTACTAACAGGGGGTACATT.